The clone carrying this T cell receptor (beta chain) was detected a few times. Per the study methods: Amplifying reference gene primers gave estimates of nucleated cell counts. Only in-frame clones appear in the TCRdb table, and some are missing; sequencing was by immunoSEQ multiplex PCR. The V and J calls and clone size were taken over from that table, and D and trimming were inferred from the DNA. The data show some 120,000 clones, over 70% seen once. The sample is drawn from a study of blood T cell repertoires in COVID-19. Study as a whole: T cells, B-cell-depleted T cells, or PBMCs provided the cDNA or gDNA that served as material.

The CDR3 runs 20 residues. V lost 5 bases and J lost 0, with 25 bases in between. The germline V gene encodes CDR1 SGHNT and CDR2 YENEEA. The sequencing sample was made of peripheral blood. The clonotype originates from a man older than 75 with acute or convalescent COVID-19. The rearrangement links TRBV11-3 to TRBJ2-2; D unclear. CDR3 nucleotides: TGTGCCAGCAGCCTTCTTCTAGGCCCCTGGCAGTTCGCGAACACCGGGGAGCTGTTTTTT. Its protein is CASSLLLGPWQFANTGELFF.